Presented here are 21 T cell receptor beta chains from one specimen sequenced in a study of T cells in Graves' hyperthyroidism and ophthalmopathy. From RNA transcripts, TCR beta CDR3 regions were amplified. Researchers ran a first-round RT-PCR on the TCR CDR3 using the HTBI primer set. TCRdb re-called the multiplex PCR reads through MiXCR, storing one row per CDR3 protein. The sample shows roughly 500,000 distinct CDR3 sequences, 40% to 55% of them seen only once. The sample was peripheral blood or thyroid tissue (not recorded which). The source of these receptors is an adult woman with Graves' disease, either hyperthyroidism or ophthalmopathy (not recorded which).

This rearrangement joins TRBV28 to TRBJ2-7; 14 nucleotides align to TRBD2. Germline V gene lookup returns CDR1 MDHEN and CDR2 SYDVKM. CDR3 length equals 14 residues. J gave up 5 bases and V 8 bases, and 5 bases lay outside the gene matches. Here the CDR3 reads CASGTSGSSHEQYF. For the CDR3, the DNA is TGTGCCAGCGGGACTAGCGGGAGTAGTCACGAGCAGTACTTC. The entire variable domain, with the rest obtained from reference TRBV28 and TRBJ2-7, is as follows: DVKVTQSSRYLVKRTGEKVFLECVQDMDHENMFWYRQDPGLGLRLIYFSYDVKMKEKGDIPEGYSVSREKKERFSLILESASTNQTSMYLCASGTSGSSHEQYFGPGTRLTVT.

The chain combines TRBV29-1 with TRBJ1-2; perhaps TRBD1 as D (6 bases). Trimming left V 8 bases short and J 8 bases short, with 21 bases between. Germline values: CDR1 SQVTM, CDR2 ANQGSEA. CDR3 length: 13 amino acids. CDR3 coding DNA: TGCAGCAGTGAGTCCAGGGGCGGTGGAGGCTACACCTTC. Its translation: CSSESRGGGGYTF. The full variable domain, completed using reference TRBV29-1 and TRBJ1-2, is SAVISQKPSRDICQRGTSLTIQCQVDSQVTMMFWYRQQPGQSLTLIATANQGSEATYESGFVIDKFPISRPNLTFSTLTVSNMSPEDSSIYLCSSESRGGGGYTFGSGTRLTVV.

Ten or more counts support this clonotype. The chain links TRBV10-3 to TRBJ1-4; 8 bases match TRBD1. Germline V gene lookup returns CDR1 ENHRY and CDR2 SYGVKD. V lost 3 bases, J lost 5 bases, and 5 bases stayed unmatched. The CDR3 is 15 residues long. The CDR3: CAISDSQGGNEKLFF. The CDR3 DNA reads as TGTGCCATCAGTGACTCACAGGGGGGGAATGAAAAACTGTTTTTT.

This clonotype has at least ten counts. This rearrangement joins TRBV3-1 to TRBJ1-2; no firm D call. V dropped 1 base and J dropped 13 bases, with 16 bases sitting between them. CDR1 and CDR2 (germline): LGHDT, YNNKEL (reference sequence). The CDR3 is 13 residues long. CDR3 region: CASSQGPHHWVTF. The CDR3 region has the DNA TGTGCCAGCAGCCAAGGCCCCCACCACTGGGTCACCTTC.

The sample holds many counts of this clonotype. The J gene is TRBJ2-5, the V gene TRBV7-3, with a possible D match to TRBD2 (5 bases). This CDR3 is 14 amino acids long. V was trimmed by 1 base and J by 3 bases, leaving 9 bases between them. CDR1 is SGHTA and CDR2 is FQGTGA in the germline V gene. CDR3 sequence (DNA): TGTGCCAGCAGCTTAATGGGAGTGAAAGAGACCCAGTACTTC. Protein sequence: CASSLMGVKETQYF.

The chain carries TRBV19 and TRBJ1-2; maybe TRBD1 (5 bases). Per the germline V gene, CDR1 is LNHDA and CDR2 is SQIVND (reference sequence). Trimming took off 7 bases at V and 6 bases at J, with 21 bases between the two ends. The CDR3 runs 15 residues. CDR3 residues: CASTSPGGGDDGYTF. The CDR3 nucleotides read TGTGCCAGTACCTCACCCGGGGGAGGGGACGATGGCTACACCTTC.

J is TRBJ2-5 and V is TRBV18; perhaps TRBD1 as D (5 bases). The CDR3 sequence is 14 residues long. V was clipped by 4 bases and J by 1 base, with 10 bases between them. In germline, CDR1 is KGHSH, CDR2 LQKENI. CDR3 nucleotide sequence: TGTGCCAGCTCACGAAGACAGACCCAAGAGACCCAGTACTTC. Protein: CASSRRQTQETQYF.

The chain employs TRBV7-2 and TRBJ2-2; maybe TRBD2 (5 bases). Germline loops: CDR1 SGHTA, CDR2 FQGNSA. With 5 bases removed from V and 6 bases from J, the gap between germline ends came to 10 bases. This CDR3 contains 13 residues. The CDR3 DNA is TGTGCCAGCAGCCCCTTGCGGGCCGGGGAGCTGTTTTTT. It yields the protein CASSPLRAGELFF.

The table lists this clonotype with a few counts. The chain joins TRBV11-2 to TRBJ2-5, with TRBD1 matching 9 bases. V lost 4 bases to trimming and J lost 5 bases; unmatched junction nucleotides: 8. The CDR3 runs to 15 residues. Germline values: CDR1 SGHAT, CDR2 FQNNGV. The CDR3 is CASSSFRDRAETQYF. The CDR3 nucleotides read TGTGCCAGCAGCTCCTTCCGGGACAGGGCCGAGACCCAGTACTTC.

This clonotype appeared many times. V is TRBV20-1 and J is TRBJ1-6; 9 positions agree with TRBD1. The germline gives CDR1 DFQATT, CDR2 SNEGSKA (reference sequence). CDR3 length: 13 amino acids. V lost 4 bases to trimming and J lost 10 bases; unmatched junction nucleotides: 5. The CDR3 region is CSAKDRGDSPLHF. The CDR3 DNA follows: TGCAGTGCTAAAGACAGGGGGGACTCACCCCTCCACTTT.

The genes are TRBV11-2 and TRBJ1-2, with no clear D. Germline V CDR1 and CDR2: SGHAT, FQNNGV. V shed 1 base and J shed 1 base, with 19 bases lying between them. The CDR3 is made up of 18 amino acids. CDR3 residues: CASSLAPGLVMGNYGYTF. DNA for the CDR3: TGTGCCAGCAGCTTAGCGCCGGGTCTCGTCATGGGTAACTATGGCTACACCTTC. Full variable domain (outside the CDR3, taken from reference TRBV11-2 and TRBJ1-2): EAGVAQSPRYKIIEKRQSVAFWCNPISGHATLYWYQQILGQGPKLLIQFQNNGVVDDSQLPKDRFSAERLKGVDSTLKIQPAKLEDSAVYLCASSLAPGLVMGNYGYTFGSGTRLTVV.

This clonotype was picked up many times. This chain connects TRBV7-8 to TRBJ1-6; a possible D gene is TRBD1 (5 bases). The germline V and J ends were trimmed by 8 bases and 2 bases, with 13 bases remaining between them. Germline V gives CDR1 SGHVS, CDR2 FQNEAQ. The length of the CDR3 is 15 residues. CDR3 bases: TGTGCCAGCCTGCCAGGGAGCGCCTATAATTCACCCCTCCACTTT. It yields the protein CASLPGSAYNSPLHF.

The rearrangement uses TRBV3-1 and TRBJ1-1; weak D call: TRBD1 (5 bases). Trimming pared 5 bases from V and 7 bases from J, leaving 14 bases between. Germline V gene lookup returns CDR1 LGHDT and CDR2 YNNKEL (reference sequence). The CDR3 totals 13 residues. CDR3 loop: CASSSGMAHEAFF. The CDR3 nucleotides are TGTGCCAGCAGCTCAGGGATGGCCCATGAAGCTTTCTTT.

This clonotype was counted only a few times. The chain has TRBV29-1 and TRBJ2-1; unclear D gene. The CDR3 is 14 amino acids. Trimming removed 7 bases from V and 0 bases from J, with 13 bases in between. CDR1 SQVTM and CDR2 ANQGSEA come from the germline V gene. The CDR3 here is CSARPSISYNEQFF. As DNA, the CDR3 is TGCAGCGCGCGGCCCAGCATCTCCTACAATGAGCAGTTCTTC.

This sequence joins TRBV7-8 and TRBJ2-5; D unresolved. The CDR3 spans 13 residues. Looked up from germline, CDR1 is SGHVS and CDR2 is FQNEAQ. Trimming took 2 bases from V and 5 from J, leaving 9 bases between them. Written as DNA, the CDR3 is TGTGCCAGCAGCTTAACAGCTGTCGAGACCCAGTACTTC. Translating gives CASSLTAVETQYF.

The chain employs TRBV29-1 and TRBJ1-1; the D gene is possibly TRBD1 (5 bases). The CDR3 totals 13 residues. Trimming cost V 7 bases and J 2 bases, with 14 bases left between them. Germline V lookup: CDR1 SQVTM, CDR2 ANQGSEA. CDR3 coding DNA: TGCAGCGCCAGGACATTCTCTAACACTGAAGCTTTCTTT. Its protein product is CSARTFSNTEAFF.

The chain recombines TRBV12-3 or TRBV12-4 with TRBJ1-2; D unresolved. V gave up 6 bases and J gave up 4 bases, with 9 bases separating them. The CDR3 spans 12 residues. CDR3 loop: CASSDPVYGYTF. CDR3 nucleotide sequence: TGTGCCAGCAGCGACCCAGTCTATGGCTACACCTTC.

Here the CDR3 reads CASARDWATTPLQHF. The CDR3 coding sequence is TGTGCCAGTGCTAGAGATTGGGCTACGACGCCGCTCCAGCATTTT. The rearrangement links TRBV25-1 to TRBJ1-5; D unresolved. The CDR3 runs 15 residues. Per the germline V gene, CDR1 is MGHDK and CDR2 is SYGVNS. The V end lost 9 bases, the J end lost 12 bases, and 27 bases lay between the germline ends.

This clonotype was detected ten times or more. The DNA for the CDR3 is TGTGCCAGCAGCCAAAACCACCGACTAGCGGGTAGAGAGACCCAGTACTTC. As protein: CASSQNHRLAGRETQYF. The V and J genes are TRBV14 and TRBJ2-5; 10 nucleotides agree with TRBD2. V was pared by 2 bases and J by 4 bases, with 10 bases of the junction left unmatched. The CDR3 is made up of 17 amino acids. Germline-derived CDR1 and CDR2 are SGHDN and FVKESK. The entire variable domain, with the rest obtained from reference TRBV14 and TRBJ2-5, is as follows: EAGVTQFPSHSVIEKGQTVTLRCDPISGHDNLYWYRRVMGKEIKFLLHFVKESKQDESGMPNNRFLAERTGGTYSTLKVQPAELEDSGVYFCASSQNHRLAGRETQYFGPGTRLLVL.

V is TRBV2 and J is TRBJ2-7, with 7 nucleotides matching TRBD1. In germline, CDR1 is SNHLY, CDR2 FYNNEI. The CDR3 is 17 amino acids. The junction had 13 bases not matched to a gene; V was cut back by 2 bases and J by 3 bases. The CDR3: CASSENPGTVKFYEQYF. The CDR3 bases are TGTGCCAGCAGTGAAAACCCTGGGACAGTGAAGTTCTACGAGCAGTACTTC.

This clonotype was observed at least ten times. J is TRBJ1-4 and V is TRBV29-1; D is undetermined. This CDR3 comprises 16 residues. From germline, CDR1 is SQVTM and CDR2 ANQGSEA. Trimming left V 1 base short and J 5 bases short, with 17 bases between. The CDR3 reads CSVEADWSVGNEKLFF. In DNA form, the CDR3 reads TGCAGCGTTGAAGCGGATTGGTCAGTCGGGAATGAAAAACTGTTTTTT.